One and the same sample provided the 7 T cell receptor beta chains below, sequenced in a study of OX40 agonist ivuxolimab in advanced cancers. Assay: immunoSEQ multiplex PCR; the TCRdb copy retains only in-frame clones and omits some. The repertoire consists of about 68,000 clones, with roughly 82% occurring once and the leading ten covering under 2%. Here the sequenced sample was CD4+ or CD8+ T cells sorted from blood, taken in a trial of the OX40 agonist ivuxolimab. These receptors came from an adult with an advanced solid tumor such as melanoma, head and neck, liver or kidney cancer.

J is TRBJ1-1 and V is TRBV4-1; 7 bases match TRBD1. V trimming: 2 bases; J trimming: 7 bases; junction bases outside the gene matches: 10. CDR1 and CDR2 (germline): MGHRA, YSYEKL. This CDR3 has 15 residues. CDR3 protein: CASSQPILRDSEAFF. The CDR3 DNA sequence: TGCGCCAGCAGCCAACCTATCCTCCGGGACAGTGAAGCTTTCTTT.

The CDR3 sequence: CASGSGGVDTEAFF. DNA of the CDR3: TGTGCCAGCGGGTCAGGGGGGGTTGACACTGAAGCTTTCTTT. The V and J genes are TRBV28 and TRBJ1-1; TRBD1 aligns across 7 bases. V lost 8 bases and J lost 3; bases outside the gene matches: 9. Germline values: CDR1 MDHEN, CDR2 SYDVKM. The CDR3 spans 14 residues. The complete variable domain, with remaining parts taken from reference TRBV28 and TRBJ1-1, reads DVKVTQSSRYLVKRTGEKVFLECVQDMDHENMFWYRQDPGLGLRLIYFSYDVKMKEKGDIPEGYSVSREKKERFSLILESASTNQTSMYLCASGSGGVDTEAFFGQGTRLTVV.

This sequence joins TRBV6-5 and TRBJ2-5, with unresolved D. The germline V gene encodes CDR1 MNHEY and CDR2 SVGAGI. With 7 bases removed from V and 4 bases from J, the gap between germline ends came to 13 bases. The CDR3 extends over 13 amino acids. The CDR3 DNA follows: TGTGCCAGCAAACAAGCCGGTTCAGAGACCCAGTACTTC. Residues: CASKQAGSETQYF.

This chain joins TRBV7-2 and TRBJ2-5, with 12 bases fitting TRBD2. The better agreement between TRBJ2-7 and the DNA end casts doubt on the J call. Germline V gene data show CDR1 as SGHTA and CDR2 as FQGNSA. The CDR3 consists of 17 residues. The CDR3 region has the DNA TGTGCCAGCAGTTTCCAGACTAGCGGGAGTATTTACTACGAGCAGTACTTC. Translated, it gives CASSFQTSGSIYYEQYF.

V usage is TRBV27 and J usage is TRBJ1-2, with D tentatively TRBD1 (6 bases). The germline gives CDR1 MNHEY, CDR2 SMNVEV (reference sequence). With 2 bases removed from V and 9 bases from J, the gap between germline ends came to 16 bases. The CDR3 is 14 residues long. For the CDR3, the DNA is TGTGCCAGCAGTTTAACAGGGTCATCAGCGAGCTACACCTTC. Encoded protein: CASSLTGSSASYTF.

The CDR3 protein is CASSLDRDYGYTF. The CDR3 nucleotides read TGTGCCAGCAGTCTAGACAGGGACTATGGCTACACCTTC. This sequence joins TRBV27 and TRBJ1-2; 7 bases line up with TRBD1. V trimming: 5 bases; J trimming: 3 bases; junction bases outside the gene matches: 3. Germline CDR1 is MNHEY and CDR2 is SMNVEV (reference sequence). This CDR3 is built from 13 residues.

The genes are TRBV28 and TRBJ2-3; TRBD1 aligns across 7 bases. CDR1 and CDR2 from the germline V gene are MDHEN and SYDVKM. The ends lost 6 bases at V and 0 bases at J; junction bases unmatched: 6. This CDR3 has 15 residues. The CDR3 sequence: CASSLKGASTDTQYF. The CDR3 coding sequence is TGTGCCAGCAGCCTGAAGGGGGCTAGCACAGATACGCAGTATTTT.